This is a list of T cell receptor beta chains from one sample in a study of T cell clones after liver transplantation. Assay used: immunoSEQ multiplex PCR; TCRdb lists only in-frame clones, some missing. The sample yields around 110,000 clones, less than 95% seen once. The source material was CD4+ T cells from blood, sampled 12 months after liver transplant. The source is a human patient who received a liver transplant. Some T cells could come from the graft donor. The CDR3 runs from the conserved cysteine through the conserved F or W. D genes are given only for firm matches. Clone size appears in some rows only: once, few, many, or a class for an expanded clone.

d_call: TRBD1
j_call: TRBJ1-1
clone_size: NA
v_call: TRBV7-3
cdr3_aa: CASSEQGPYTEAFF
cdr3_nt: TGTGCCAGCAGCGAACAGGGGCCGTACACTGAAGCTTTCTTT

d_call: TRBD1
j_call: TRBJ1-2
clone_size: NA
v_call: TRBV7-2
cdr3_aa: CASRPTGDHGYTF
cdr3_nt: TGTGCCAGCAGACCTACAGGGGACCATGGCTACACCTTC

d_call: TRBD2
j_call: TRBJ2-3
clone_size: once
v_call: TRBV5-4
cdr3_aa: CASSLLAGVTDTQYF
cdr3_nt: TGTGCCAGCAGCCTTCTAGCGGGAGTAACAGATACGCAGTATTTT

d_call: NA
j_call: TRBJ2-7
clone_size: NA
v_call: TRBV7-9
cdr3_aa: CAVGGGRSYEQYF
cdr3_nt: TGTGCCGTAGGGGGCGGGAGGTCCTACGAGCAGTACTTC

d_call: NA
j_call: TRBJ2-6
clone_size: NA
v_call: TRBV7-3
cdr3_aa: CASSSGSSGANVLTF
cdr3_nt: TGTGCCAGCAGCTCCGGAAGCTCTGGGGCCAACGTCCTGACTTTC

d_call: NA
j_call: TRBJ2-3
clone_size: NA
v_call: TRBV7-6
cdr3_aa: CASSLAQRAAQYF
cdr3_nt: TGTGCCAGCAGCTTAGCGCAAAGGGCCGCGCAGTATTTT

d_call: NA
j_call: TRBJ1-5
clone_size: NA
v_call: TRBV5-1
cdr3_aa: CASSSGGGSNQPQHF
cdr3_nt: TGCGCCAGCAGCTCGGGCGGGGGAAGCAATCAGCCCCAGCATTTT

d_call: TRBD1
j_call: TRBJ1-3
clone_size: NA
v_call: TRBV4-3
cdr3_aa: CASSQPGQGIIYF
cdr3_nt: TGCGCCAGCAGCCAACCGGGACAGGGAATCATATATTTT

d_call: TRBD1
j_call: TRBJ2-2
clone_size: NA
v_call: TRBV10-2
cdr3_aa: CASSPGQVTGELFF
cdr3_nt: TGCGCCAGCAGTCCGGGACAGGTCACCGGGGAGCTGTTTTTT

d_call: NA
j_call: TRBJ2-6
clone_size: NA
v_call: TRBV5-1
cdr3_aa: CASSALPSGANVLTF
cdr3_nt: TGCGCCAGCAGCGCCCTACCCTCTGGGGCCAACGTCCTGACTTTC

d_call: TRBD2
j_call: TRBJ2-1
clone_size: NA
v_call: TRBV6-1
cdr3_aa: CASSAPSGSYNEQFF
cdr3_nt: TGTGCCAGCAGTGCGCCTAGCGGGAGCTACAATGAGCAGTTCTTC

d_call: NA
j_call: TRBJ1-5
clone_size: NA
v_call: TRBV7-3
cdr3_aa: CALWKGETQPQHF
cdr3_nt: TGTGCGCTATGGAAGGGGGAAACTCAGCCCCAGCATTTT

d_call: TRBD1
j_call: TRBJ2-1
clone_size: NA
v_call: TRBV6-1
cdr3_aa: CASSEGRQGGNEQFF
cdr3_nt: TGTGCCAGCAGTGAAGGACGACAGGGTGGGAATGAGCAGTTCTTC

d_call: TRBD2
j_call: TRBJ2-2
clone_size: NA
v_call: TRBV5-4
cdr3_aa: CASSSETSPLRGTGELFF
cdr3_nt: TGTGCCAGCAGCTCCGAGACTAGCCCATTACGGGGCACCGGGGAGCTGTTTTTT

d_call: NA
j_call: TRBJ2-1
clone_size: NA
v_call: TRBV18
cdr3_aa: CASSLNENNEQFF
cdr3_nt: TGTGCCAGCTCACTCAACGAGAACAATGAGCAGTTCTTC

d_call: NA
j_call: TRBJ1-3
clone_size: NA
v_call: TRBV7-3
cdr3_aa: CASSRSAGSGNTIYF
cdr3_nt: TGTGCCAGCAGCCGGTCCGCGGGGTCTGGAAACACCATATATTTT

d_call: NA
j_call: TRBJ1-1
clone_size: NA
v_call: TRBV5-1
cdr3_aa: CASSGGVGTEAFF
cdr3_nt: TGCGCCAGCAGCGGCGGGGTCGGCACTGAAGCTTTCTTT

d_call: TRBD1
j_call: TRBJ1-5
clone_size: NA
v_call: TRBV18
cdr3_aa: CASSLGQSNQPQHF
cdr3_nt: TGTGCCAGCTCACTGGGACAGAGCAATCAGCCCCAGCATTTT

d_call: NA
j_call: TRBJ1-5
clone_size: NA
v_call: TRBV6-5
cdr3_aa: CASSYSTADSNQPQHF
cdr3_nt: TGTGCCAGCAGTTACTCCACAGCAGATAGCAATCAGCCCCAGCATTTT

d_call: NA
j_call: TRBJ2-2
clone_size: NA
v_call: TRBV9
cdr3_aa: CASTQGTTGAGELFF
cdr3_nt: TGTGCCAGCACCCAAGGGACAACGGGGGCCGGGGAGCTGTTTTTT

d_call: TRBD1
j_call: TRBJ2-5
clone_size: few
v_call: TRBV11-2
cdr3_aa: CASSFGQGETQYF
cdr3_nt: TGTGCCAGCAGCTTCGGACAGGGAGAGACCCAGTACTTC

d_call: NA
j_call: TRBJ2-1
clone_size: NA
v_call: TRBV28
cdr3_aa: CASSLPGGGSHVQNEQFF
cdr3_nt: TGTGCCAGCAGCTTGCCGGGGGGCGGCTCGCATGTTCAGAATGAGCAGTTCTTC

d_call: NA
j_call: TRBJ2-7
clone_size: NA
v_call: TRBV28
cdr3_aa: CASSERTYEQYF
cdr3_nt: TGTGCCAGCAGCGAACGAACCTACGAGCAGTACTTC

d_call: NA
j_call: TRBJ1-2
clone_size: NA
v_call: TRBV28
cdr3_aa: CASSLSVQGYGYTF
cdr3_nt: TGTGCCAGCAGTTTATCCGTACAGGGTTATGGCTACACCTTC

d_call: NA
j_call: TRBJ2-5
clone_size: NA
v_call: TRBV6-5
cdr3_aa: CASSYSWGREETQYF
cdr3_nt: TGTGCCAGCAGTTACTCCTGGGGAAGAGAAGAGACCCAGTACTTC

d_call: NA
j_call: TRBJ2-4
clone_size: NA
v_call: TRBV11-2
cdr3_aa: CASSLGSPKNIQYF
cdr3_nt: TGTGCCAGCAGCTTAGGCTCTCCCAAAAACATTCAGTACTTC

d_call: TRBD1
j_call: TRBJ2-1
clone_size: NA
v_call: TRBV6-5
cdr3_aa: CASSFGQGSYNEQFF
cdr3_nt: TGTGCCAGCAGCTTCGGACAGGGCTCCTACAATGAGCAGTTCTTC

d_call: NA
j_call: TRBJ2-2
clone_size: few
v_call: TRBV7-3
cdr3_aa: CASSPTRNTGELFF
cdr3_nt: TGTGCCAGCAGCCCAACAAGGAACACCGGGGAGCTGTTTTTT

d_call: TRBD1
j_call: TRBJ1-1
clone_size: NA
v_call: TRBV11-2
cdr3_aa: CASSVNPALGQGLWSEAFF
cdr3_nt: TGTGCCAGCAGCGTTAATCCTGCCTTAGGACAGGGGCTTTGGTCTGAAGCTTTCTTT

d_call: TRBD2
j_call: TRBJ2-5
clone_size: once
v_call: TRBV6-1
cdr3_aa: CASSEFGPSGTQYF
cdr3_nt: TGTGCCAGCAGTGAATTTGGGCCTAGCGGTACCCAGTACTTC

d_call: TRBD1
j_call: TRBJ1-1
clone_size: NA
v_call: TRBV2
cdr3_aa: CASRIQGMNTEAFF
cdr3_nt: TGTGCCAGCAGGATACAGGGGATGAACACTGAAGCTTTCTTT

d_call: TRBD1
j_call: TRBJ1-2
clone_size: NA
v_call: TRBV5-6
cdr3_aa: CASSHDRVDGYTF
cdr3_nt: TGTGCCAGCAGCCATGACAGGGTCGATGGCTACACCTTC